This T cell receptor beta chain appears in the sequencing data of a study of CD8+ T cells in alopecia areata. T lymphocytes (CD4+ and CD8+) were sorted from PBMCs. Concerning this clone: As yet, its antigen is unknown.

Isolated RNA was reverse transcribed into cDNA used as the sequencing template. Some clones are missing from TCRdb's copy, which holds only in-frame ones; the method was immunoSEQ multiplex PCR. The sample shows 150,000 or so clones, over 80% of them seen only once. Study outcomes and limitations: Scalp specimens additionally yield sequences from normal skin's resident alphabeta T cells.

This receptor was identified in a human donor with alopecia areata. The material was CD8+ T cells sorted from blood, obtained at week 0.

In DNA, the CDR3 is TGCGCCAGCAGCTTGGGTGACGAGCAGTACTTC. It encodes CASSLGDEQYF. The J gene is TRBJ2-7, the V gene TRBV5-1; no definite D call. There are 11 residues in the CDR3. From germline, CDR1 is SGHRS and CDR2 YFSETQ. Trimming pared 0 bases from V and 5 bases from J, leaving 3 bases between.